The rows below give T cell receptor beta chains drawn from one sample of a study of blood T cell repertoires in COVID-19. Profiled with immunoSEQ multiplex PCR; TCRdb holds only in-frame clones, not every one. The sample records about 97,000 clones, roughly 89% being singletons. The sequenced material came from peripheral blood. These receptors all come from a human donor in a cohort sampled during active COVID-19. CDR3s include the opening cysteine and the closing phenylalanine or tryptophan. The D gene is left open where the match is weak. The listing skips clone size in some rows; elsewhere it reads once, few, many or a size class.

V	D	J	length	size	CDR3	DNA
TRBV19	-	TRBJ2-3	13	-	CASSMRSESTQYF	TGTGCCAGTAGTATGCGGAGTGAGAGTACGCAGTATTTT
TRBV13	-	TRBJ2-6	16	-	CASSSDQTSGANVLTF	TGTGCCAGCAGCTCAGATCAAACCTCTGGGGCCAACGTCCTGACTTTC
TRBV7-9	TRBD2	TRBJ2-5	15	-	CASSSGLAGVETQYF	TGTGCCAGCAGCTCTGGACTAGCGGGAGTAGAGACCCAGTACTTC
TRBV10-3	-	TRBJ2-1	15	-	CAISESLALYNEQFF	TGTGCCATCAGTGAGAGCCTAGCGCTCTACAATGAGCAGTTCTTC
TRBV3-1/TRBV3-2	-	TRBJ2-7	17	once	CASSQDQAGQATYEQYF	TGTGCCAGCAGCCAAGATCAGGCGGGCCAGGCCACCTACGAGCAGTACTTC
TRBV21-1	-	TRBJ1-5	14	-	CASSYFTGHQPQHF	TGTGCCAGCAGCTATTTTACAGGGCATCAGCCCCAGCATTTT
TRBV16	-	TRBJ2-2	17	-	CASAAPYKTANTGELFF	TGTGCCAGCGCCGCTCCTTACAAAACCGCGAACACCGGGGAGCTGTTTTTT
TRBV7-2	TRBD1	TRBJ2-5	14	-	CASSFQGEQETQYF	TGTGCCAGCAGCTTTCAGGGGGAGCAAGAGACCCAGTACTTC
TRBV6-2/TRBV6-3	TRBD1	TRBJ2-7	15	-	CASSYGRGLSYEQYF	TGTGCCAGCAGTTACGGCAGGGGGCTCTCCTACGAGCAGTACTTC
TRBV7-9	TRBD1	TRBJ1-4	16	-	CASSQGQGGLNEKLFF	TGTGCCAGCAGCCAGGGACAGGGGGGATTGAATGAAAAACTGTTTTTT
TRBV3-1/TRBV3-2	TRBD1	TRBJ2-7	14	-	CASSPGTGVDEQYF	TGTGCCAGCAGCCCCGGGACAGGCGTAGATGAGCAGTACTTC
TRBV5-1	TRBD2	TRBJ2-2	17	-	CASSLGLLAGEGGELFF	TGCGCCAGCAGCTTGGGGTTGCTAGCGGGAGAAGGCGGGGAGCTGTTTTTT
TRBV4-3	TRBD2	TRBJ2-1	15	once	CASSQVAGGPHEQFF	TGCGCCAGCAGCCAAGTTGCGGGAGGGCCCCATGAGCAGTTCTTC
TRBV4-1	TRBD2	TRBJ2-7	20	-	CASLKESKRGGPSPSGNEYF	TGCGCCAGCCTGAAAGAAAGTAAGCGGGGTGGGCCTTCTCCTTCCGGGAATGAATACTTC
TRBV6-2/TRBV6-3	TRBD1	TRBJ1-6	18	once	CASSYSSTGTGSNSPLHF	TGTGCCAGCAGTTACTCATCGACCGGGACAGGGAGTAATTCACCCCTCCACTTT
TRBV7-9	-	TRBJ2-7	12	-	CASSRAGYEQYF	TGTGCCAGCAGCCGCGCGGGGTACGAGCAGTACTTC
TRBV5-1	TRBD2	TRBJ2-1	14	-	CASSLSGGAYEQFF	TGCGCCAGCAGCCTTAGCGGGGGGGCCTATGAGCAGTTCTTC
TRBV6-5	TRBD2	TRBJ2-1	15	-	CASHLLAGEVYEQFF	TGTGCCAGCCATCTACTAGCGGGAGAGGTCTATGAGCAGTTCTTC
TRBV2	TRBD1	TRBJ2-2	15	few	CASSEGQGVTGELFF	TGTGCCAGCAGTGAAGGACAGGGAGTTACCGGGGAGCTGTTTTTT
TRBV7-3	-	TRBJ2-5	16	-	CASSLNAGPRGETQYF	TGTGCCAGCAGCTTAAACGCGGGTCCCAGGGGAGAGACCCAGTACTTC
TRBV9	-	TRBJ2-3	14	-	CASSVAQAPDTQYF	TGTGCCAGCAGCGTAGCCCAGGCCCCAGATACGCAGTATTTT
TRBV7-8	TRBD1	TRBJ2-3	17	-	CASSLDLQGMSTDTQYF	TGTGCCAGCAGCTTAGATTTACAGGGGATGAGCACAGATACGCAGTATTTT
TRBV19	TRBD2	TRBJ2-3	19	-	CASSTGLAGGRANTDTQYF	TGTGCCAGTAGTACCGGACTAGCGGGGGGTCGCGCCAACACAGATACGCAGTATTTT
TRBV5-4	-	TRBJ1-1	14	-	CASSFRQGNTEAFF	TGTGCCAGCAGCTTCCGCCAGGGAAACACTGAAGCTTTCTTT
TRBV27	-	TRBJ1-2	14	once	CASSSDLGVDGYTF	TGTGCCAGCAGTTCGGACTTGGGTGTCGATGGCTACACCTTC